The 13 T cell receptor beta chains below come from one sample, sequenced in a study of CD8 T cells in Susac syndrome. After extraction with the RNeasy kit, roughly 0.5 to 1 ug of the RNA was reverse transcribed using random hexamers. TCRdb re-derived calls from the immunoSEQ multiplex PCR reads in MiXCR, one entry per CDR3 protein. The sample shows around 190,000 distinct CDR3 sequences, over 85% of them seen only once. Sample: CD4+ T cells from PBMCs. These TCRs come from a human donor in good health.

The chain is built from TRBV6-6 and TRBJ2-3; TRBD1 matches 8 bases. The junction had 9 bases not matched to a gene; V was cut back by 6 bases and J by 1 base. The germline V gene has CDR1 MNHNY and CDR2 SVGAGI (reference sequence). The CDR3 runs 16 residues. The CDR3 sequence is CASSPGQGFGTDTQYF. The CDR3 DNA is TGTGCCAGCAGCCCCGGACAGGGTTTCGGCACAGATACGCAGTATTTT.

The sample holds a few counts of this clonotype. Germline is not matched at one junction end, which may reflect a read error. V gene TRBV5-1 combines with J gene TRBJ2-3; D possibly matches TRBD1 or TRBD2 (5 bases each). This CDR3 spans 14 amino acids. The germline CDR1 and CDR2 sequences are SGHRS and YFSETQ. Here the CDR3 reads CASSRDGSTDTQYF. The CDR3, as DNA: TGTGCCAGCAGTCGGGACGGAAGCACAGATACGCAGTATTTT. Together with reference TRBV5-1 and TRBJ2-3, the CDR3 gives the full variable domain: KAGVTQTPRYLIKTRGQQVTLSCSPISGHRSVSWYQQTPGQGLQFLFEYFSETQRNKGNFPGRFSGRQFSNSRSEMNVSTLELGDSALYLCASSRDGSTDTQYFGPGTRLTVL.

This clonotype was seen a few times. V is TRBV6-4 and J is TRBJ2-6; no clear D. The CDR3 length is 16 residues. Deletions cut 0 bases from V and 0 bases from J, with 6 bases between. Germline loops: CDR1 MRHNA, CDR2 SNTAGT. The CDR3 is CASSDSSSSGANVLTF. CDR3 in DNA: TGTGCCAGCAGTGACTCGTCGAGCTCTGGGGCCAACGTCCTGACTTTC.

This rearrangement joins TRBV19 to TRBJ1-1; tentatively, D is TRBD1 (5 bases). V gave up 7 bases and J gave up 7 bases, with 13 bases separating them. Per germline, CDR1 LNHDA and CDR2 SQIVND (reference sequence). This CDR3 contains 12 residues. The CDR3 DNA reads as TGTGCCAGTAAGGGGTCGGGCAGTGAAGCTTTCTTT. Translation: CASKGSGSEAFF.

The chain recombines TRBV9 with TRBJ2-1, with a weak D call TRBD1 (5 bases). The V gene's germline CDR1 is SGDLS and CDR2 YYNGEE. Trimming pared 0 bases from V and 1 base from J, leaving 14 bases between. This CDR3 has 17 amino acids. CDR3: CASSVGGQGRSYNEQFF. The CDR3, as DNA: TGTGCCAGCAGCGTAGGTGGGCAGGGAAGGTCCTACAATGAGCAGTTCTTC.

The CDR3 reads CASSLSSRGGGGANVLTF. The CDR3 DNA follows: TGCGCCAGCAGCTTGTCTTCGCGGGGGGGCGGCGGGGCCAACGTCCTGACTTTC. V gene TRBV5-1 combines with J gene TRBJ2-6; TRBD2 agrees at 9 bases. The CDR3 runs 18 residues. V gave up 1 base and J gave up 4 bases; unmatched junction bases: 9. Looked up from germline, CDR1 is SGHRS and CDR2 is YFSETQ.

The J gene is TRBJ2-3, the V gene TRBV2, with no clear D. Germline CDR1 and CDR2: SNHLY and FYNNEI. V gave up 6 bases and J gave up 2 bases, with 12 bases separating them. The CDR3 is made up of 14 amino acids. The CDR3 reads CASRSRLYTDTQYF. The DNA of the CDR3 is TGTGCCAGCAGATCTCGTTTATACACAGATACGCAGTATTTT.

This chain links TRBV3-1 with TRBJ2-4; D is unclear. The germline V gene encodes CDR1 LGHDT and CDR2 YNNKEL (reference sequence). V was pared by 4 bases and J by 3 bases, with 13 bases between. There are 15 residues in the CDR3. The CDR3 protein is CASSLLSLGKNIQYF. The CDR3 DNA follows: TGTGCCAGCAGCCTCCTTTCCTTGGGCAAAAACATTCAGTACTTC.

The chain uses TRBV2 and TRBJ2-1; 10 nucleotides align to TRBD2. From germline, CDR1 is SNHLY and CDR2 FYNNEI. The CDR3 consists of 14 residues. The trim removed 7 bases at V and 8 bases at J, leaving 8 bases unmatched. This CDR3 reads CASKSPSGGYEQFF. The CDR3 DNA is TGTGCCAGCAAGAGTCCTAGCGGGGGTTATGAGCAGTTCTTC. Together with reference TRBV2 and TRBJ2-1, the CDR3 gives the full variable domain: EPEVTQTPSHQVTQMGQEVILRCVPISNHLYFYWYRQILGQKVEFLVSFYNNEISEKSEIFDDQFSVERPDGSNFTLKIRSTKLEDSAMYFCASKSPSGGYEQFFGPGTRLTVL.

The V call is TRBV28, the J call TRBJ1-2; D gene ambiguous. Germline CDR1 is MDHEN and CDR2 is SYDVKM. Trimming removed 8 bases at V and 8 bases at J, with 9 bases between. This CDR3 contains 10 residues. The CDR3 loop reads CASGRGGYTF. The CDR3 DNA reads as TGTGCCAGCGGCCGAGGAGGCTACACCTTC.

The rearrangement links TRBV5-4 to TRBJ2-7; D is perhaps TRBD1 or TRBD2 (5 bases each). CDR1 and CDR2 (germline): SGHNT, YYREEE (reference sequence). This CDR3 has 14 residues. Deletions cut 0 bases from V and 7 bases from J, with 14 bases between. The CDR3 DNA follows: TGTGCCAGCAGCTTGGTTGGGGGACGGAGAGAGCAGTACTTC. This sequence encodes CASSLVGGRREQYF.

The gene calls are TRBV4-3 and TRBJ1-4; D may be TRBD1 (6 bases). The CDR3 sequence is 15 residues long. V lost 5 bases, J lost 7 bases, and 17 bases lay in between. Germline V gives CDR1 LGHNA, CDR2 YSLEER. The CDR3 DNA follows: TGCGCCAGCAGCAAGAGGGGGGCTTTCGGTGAAAAACTGTTTTTT. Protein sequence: CASSKRGAFGEKLFF.

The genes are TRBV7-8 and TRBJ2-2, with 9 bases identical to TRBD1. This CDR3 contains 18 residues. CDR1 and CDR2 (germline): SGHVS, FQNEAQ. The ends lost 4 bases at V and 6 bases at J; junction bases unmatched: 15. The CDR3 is CASSSGRAGTGMAGELFF. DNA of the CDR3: TGTGCCAGCAGCTCAGGAAGGGCCGGGACAGGGATGGCCGGGGAGCTGTTTTTT.